This TCR beta chain appears in the sequencing data of a study of blood T cell repertoires in COVID-19 (dated by TCRdb to 2020 to 2021). In the study overall: The collaborator samples originated in the United States, Italy and Spain and spanned the acute and convalescent phases of COVID-19. The samples were drawn from two sources: the first 160 participants of the ongoing ImmuneRACE study, and 1,000 to 1,500 subjects contributed by 6 global collaborators. HLA class I and class II types, where available, came from metadata supplied by the sample provider rather than from assay-based typing. The prospective study material was composed of cDNA or gDNA derived from T cells, B-cell-depleted T cells, or PBMCs. The dataset comprised deeply sampled blood TCRbeta repertoires from subjects exposed to, actively infected with, or recovered from COVID-19. The sample metadata nearly always contained a de-identified subject ID, COVID-19 status, age in years and sex. The repertoires were released in a freely available public database intended as a resource for research on the immune response to SARS-CoV-2. Study-level results and caveats: The amount of clinical and demographic metadata varied by source and participant and was provided uncurated.

TCRbeta CDR3 regions were amplified from genomic DNA by means of the immunoSEQ Assay, a bias-controlled multiplex PCR. On the study's bioinformatics: The number of nucleated cells in each sample was estimated from the amplification of reference gene primers within the assay. To quantify the absolute abundance of each unique TCRbeta CDR3 rearrangement, sequence reads were collapsed and filtered. For each sample, productive Simpson clonality was calculated as the square root of Simpson's diversity index across productive rearrangements. TCRdb took over this immuneACCESS table, retaining in-frame rearrangements with V and J assigned. Such tables are incomplete; in checked studies, under half of the missing clones stem from an unresolved V gene, and the remainder is unexplained. The V and J calls and clone size come from that table; D and trimming were worked out from the DNA. The sample data list about 260,000 clones, and 70% to 90% of these were observed just once. The top ten constitute around 5% of the sample.

At one collaborating source in Seattle, patients were enrolled during active infection and were followed longitudinally through the course of disease. Each collaborating institution followed its own protocols to collect whole blood in K2EDTA tubes. For TCRbeta analysis, collaborator samples were shipped as frozen whole blood, as isolated PBMCs, or as DNA extracted from either sample type. On this clone: It has no known antigen specificity. Base qualities were left out, and no much larger clone turns up one base away.

V sheds 1 base and J sheds 0 bases, leaving 17 bases between their ends. There are 18 amino acids in the CDR3, from cysteine to phenylalanine inclusive. The sequence is cut down to CDR3 DNA, 54 bases in frame from base 1. The germline V gene encodes CDR1 MRHNA and CDR2 SNTAGT. The chain employs TRBV6-4 and TRBJ2-3; a weak D assignment points to TRBD2 (5 bases agree). What was sequenced was peripheral blood. The sequence was obtained from a woman aged 55-70 years with COVID-19, enrolled during active disease. Read as DNA, the sequence is TGTGCCAGCAGTGACTTAGTTCGCAGTGGCGGGAGCACAGATACGCAGTATTTT. Translated, this is CASSDLVRSGGSTDTQYF.